This T cell receptor (beta chain) was retrieved from a study of response to subunit inactivated influenza vaccine. V was pared by 0 bases and J by 2 bases, with 11 bases between. The germline V gene encodes CDR1 SGHRS and CDR2 YFSETQ. This CDR3 contains 15 residues. Study results and caveats: Authors suggested few new T cells are recruited by each seasonal influenza vaccination.

TCRdb re-analysed the RT-PCR reads in MiXCR, keeping a single row per CDR3 protein. Of fewer than 650,000 distinct CDR3 sequences in the sample, under 15% were seen once. On this clonotype itself: Its antigen is unidentified.

The sequence derives from a man aged 50 to 59 who received an inactivated influenza vaccine. The chain uses TRBV5-1 and TRBJ1-1; D not certain. The source was PBMCs from blood, collected roughly 6 weeks after vaccination. The CDR3 sequence is CASSLDPAINTEAFF. The CDR3 coding sequence is TGCGCCAGCAGCTTGGATCCAGCCATTAACACTGAAGCTTTCTTT.